Below are 29 T cell receptor beta chains sequenced from a single sample in a study of vaccination and CD4 T cells after COVID-19 (dated by TCRdb to between 2021 and 2023). Library generation was performed with PCR. The sequencing machine was an Illumina iSeq 100. At the Johns Hopkins FTIC core, DNA from the cultured CD4+ T cells underwent TCR sequencing with the Oncomine TCR Beta short-read assay. TCRdb took the public reads, trimmed them with fastp at Q25, ran MiXCR for clone calling and kept in-frame beta chains. Under each unique CDR3 protein, matching rows form one entry showing the most common genes and DNA. Here the sample has approximately 2,800 distinct CDR3 sequences; over 70% occur a single time. In total, the top ten clones hold around 34% of the sample. The antigens these receptors bind are not known. The treatment or condition tag for this specimen amounts to: roughly ten-day PBMC culture with coronavirus spike peptide pools or control peptides (ViraFEST assay).

The specimen was CD4+ T cells from blood, cultured in vitro. The receptors shown here come from a human donor who had recovered from COVID-19.

The chain uses TRBV6-1 and TRBJ2-1; no firm D call. Germline V gives CDR1 MNHNS, CDR2 SASEGT. V was clipped by 5 bases and J by 4 bases, with 6 bases between them. This CDR3 has 12 residues. CDR3 bases: TGTGCCAGCAGTCCGGGTTACAATGAGCAGTTCTTC. It codes for CASSPGYNEQFF.

The chain combines TRBV18 with TRBJ1-1; 7 nucleotides agree with TRBD1. The V gene's germline CDR1 is KGHSH and CDR2 LQKENI. J was trimmed by 1 base and V by 3 bases; bases with no gene match: 8. This CDR3 comprises 16 residues. The CDR3 nucleotides are TGTGCCAGCTCACCCTTCGGAGGGGGCGAGAACACTGAAGCTTTCTTT. Amino acid sequence: CASSPFGGGENTEAFF.

J is TRBJ1-5 and V is TRBV20-1; no reliable D call. Germline-derived CDR1 and CDR2 are DFQATT and SNEGSKA (reference sequence). This CDR3 is built from 14 residues. Trimming stripped 2 bases from V and 1 base from J, with 9 bases between. CDR3 protein: CSARKTGSNQPQHF. The CDR3 DNA reads as TGCAGTGCTAGAAAAACTGGGAGCAATCAGCCCCAGCATTTT.

This clonotype came up a few times. The chain employs TRBV7-8 and TRBJ2-1; tentatively, D is TRBD2 (5 bases). CDR3 length: 14 residues. Germline V gene lookup returns CDR1 SGHVS and CDR2 FQNEAQ. V shed 8 bases and J shed 15 bases, with 26 bases lying between them. CDR3 coding DNA: TGTGCCAGCGGCGAACGGGAAGAATCGGCCTCCCGGTTCTTC. Translating it yields CASGEREESASRFF.

V gene TRBV7-3 combines with J gene TRBJ1-1; 7 nucleotides align to TRBD1. Germline loops: CDR1 SGHTA, CDR2 FQGTGA. The CDR3 is made up of 13 amino acids. V lost 5 bases and J lost 4; bases outside the gene matches: 4. The CDR3 here is CASSRQGSTEAFF. In DNA, the CDR3 is TGTGCCAGCAGCCGACAGGGAAGCACTGAAGCTTTCTTT.

This chain uses TRBV27 with TRBJ1-1; possibly TRBD1 for D (5 bases). Germline V lookup: CDR1 MNHEY, CDR2 SMNVEV (reference sequence). The CDR3 consists of 14 residues. Deletions cut 4 bases from V and 1 base from J, with 10 bases between. In DNA, the CDR3 is TGTGCCAGCAGTTCCCTGACAGAGAACACTGAAGCTTTCTTT. Amino acids: CASSSLTENTEAFF.

This chain uses TRBV10-3 with TRBJ2-5; D gene unclear. Germline V lookup: CDR1 ENHRY, CDR2 SYGVKD. V lost 0 bases, J lost 5 bases, and 1 base lay in between. The CDR3 totals 11 residues. DNA for the CDR3: TGTGCCATCAGTGAGTCGGAGACCCAGTACTTC. This translates into CAISESETQYF.

The V call is TRBV2, the J call TRBJ2-5; maybe TRBD2 (6 bases). Germline V gene data show CDR1 as SNHLY and CDR2 as FYNNEI. CDR3 length equals 14 residues. Trimming stripped 3 bases from V and 1 base from J, with 9 bases between. CDR3 DNA sequence: TGTGCCAGCAGTGATGGGCGGGGCCAAGAGACCCAGTACTTC. It specifies CASSDGRGQETQYF. Using reference TRBV2 and TRBJ2-5 for the parts outside the CDR3, the full variable domain is EPEVTQTPSHQVTQMGQEVILRCVPISNHLYFYWYRQILGQKVEFLVSFYNNEISEKSEIFDDQFSVERPDGSNFTLKIRSTKLEDSAMYFCASSDGRGQETQYFGPGTRLLVL.

This chain joins TRBV20-1 and TRBJ2-1, with a tentative D call TRBD2 (5 bases). The CDR3 length is 15 residues. Trimming removed 3 bases from V and 7 bases from J, with 19 bases in between. CDR1 is DFQATT, CDR2 SNEGSKA, per germline (reference sequence). CDR3 loop: CSASDWHGMLNEQFF. CDR3 in DNA: TGCAGTGCTAGTGATTGGCACGGGATGTTAAATGAGCAGTTCTTC.

The chain is built from TRBV24-1 and TRBJ1-2, with D perhaps TRBD1 (6 bases). This CDR3 has 12 amino acids. Trimming removed 11 bases from V and 7 bases from J, with 16 bases in between. The germline gives CDR1 KGHDR, CDR2 SFDVKD. The CDR3 region is CANITGTSGYTF. The DNA of the CDR3 is TGTGCCAATATAACGGGGACATCTGGCTACACCTTC.

The chain employs TRBV7-2 and TRBJ1-1; D is perhaps TRBD1 (6 bases). The CDR3 is 15 residues long. The V end lost 1 base, the J end lost 4 bases, and 13 bases lay between the germline ends. CDR1 SGHTA and CDR2 FQGNSA come from the germline V gene. The CDR3: CASSLVQGRFTEAFF. CDR3 bases: TGTGCCAGCAGCTTAGTACAGGGTCGATTCACTGAAGCTTTCTTT.

V and J are TRBV18 and TRBJ1-2; D unresolved. The CDR3 loop spans 14 amino acids. Germline CDR1 and CDR2: KGHSH and LQKENI. V was shortened by 2 bases and J by 6 bases, with 13 bases between the two germline ends. The CDR3: CASSPGLLGDGYTF. DNA of the CDR3: TGTGCCAGCTCACCAGGACTCCTTGGGGATGGCTACACCTTC.

The count of this clonotype is one. The chain carries TRBV20-1 and TRBJ2-5, with D perhaps matching TRBD1 or TRBD2 (5 bases each). The CDR3 runs to 14 residues. Trimming removed 6 bases at V and 0 bases at J, with 14 bases between. The V gene's germline CDR1 is DFQATT and CDR2 SNEGSKA (reference sequence). The CDR3 here is CSATRGYYQETQYF. CDR3 in DNA: TGCAGTGCGACGAGGGGCTACTACCAAGAGACCCAGTACTTC.

The chain employs TRBV7-9 and TRBJ1-1; the D is unclear. Deletions cut 0 bases from V and 3 bases from J, with 8 bases between. This CDR3 has 14 residues. Per germline, CDR1 SEHNR and CDR2 FQNEAQ (reference sequence). The CDR3 DNA follows: TGTGCCAGCAGCTTAGCGCTAGGGTACACTGAAGCTTTCTTT. Encoded protein: CASSLALGYTEAFF. Variable domain in full (rest from reference TRBV7-9 and TRBJ1-1): DTGVSQNPRHKITKRGQNVTFRCDPISEHNRLYWYRQTLGQGPEFLTYFQNEAQLEKSRLLSDRFSAERPKGSFSTLEIQRTEQGDSAMYLCASSLALGYTEAFFGQGTRLTVV.

Relative to its sample, this clonotype is medium-sized. The chain links TRBV7-9 to TRBJ1-2; a weak D match, TRBD1 (6 bases). Trimming took off 5 bases at V and 0 bases at J, with 13 bases between the two ends. CDR3 length equals 15 residues. Germline CDR1 reads SEHNR; CDR2 reads FQNEAQ (reference sequence). The CDR3 bases are TGTGCCAGCAGCCAAGGACAGCTACCTAACTATGGCTACACCTTC. Residues: CASSQGQLPNYGYTF.

The CDR3 DNA reads as TGCGCCAGCAGCGGAATTTCACTAGCGGGGCAAGAGACCCAGTACTTC. Encoded protein: CASSGISLAGQETQYF. The rearrangement links TRBV5-1 to TRBJ2-5, with 10 bases lining up with TRBD2. Germline CDR1 is SGHRS and CDR2 is YFSETQ. This CDR3 is 16 amino acids long. V trimming: 4 bases; J trimming: 2 bases; junction bases outside the gene matches: 8.

This clonotype came up a few times. The chain employs TRBV20-1 and TRBJ1-1; weak D call: TRBD1 (6 bases). The V gene's germline CDR1 is DFQATT and CDR2 SNEGSKA (reference sequence). The CDR3 runs to 13 residues. The ends were cut back, 1 base at V and 11 bases at J, with 17 bases in the middle. The CDR3 coding sequence is TGCAGTGCTAGAGGGGGGCAGGTAAACGGGGCTTTCTTT. Its protein product is CSARGGQVNGAFF.

The rearrangement links TRBV20-1 to TRBJ2-7, with 8 bases fitting TRBD1. V lost 5 bases, J lost 0 bases, and 6 bases stayed unmatched. Looked up from germline, CDR1 is DFQATT and CDR2 is SNEGSKA (reference sequence). The CDR3 is made up of 14 amino acids. CDR3 in DNA: TGCAGTGCTCCGACAGGGGTAGGCTCCTACGAGCAGTACTTC. Its translation: CSAPTGVGSYEQYF.

By frequency in the sample, this clonotype is large. The V call is TRBV30, the J call TRBJ2-6; 7 bases line up with TRBD1. CDR1 is GTSNPN, CDR2 SVGIG, per germline (reference sequence). The CDR3 has 16 residues. The CDR3 here is CAGARTGASGANVLTF. The DNA of the CDR3 is TGTGCTGGGGCCCGGACAGGAGCCTCTGGGGCCAACGTCCTGACTTTC.

The chain links TRBV28 to TRBJ2-7; the D call may be TRBD1 or TRBD2 (5 bases each). Trimming removed 3 bases from V and 2 bases from J, with 8 bases in between. Germline assignment: CDR1 MDHEN and CDR2 SYDVKM. The CDR3 runs 13 residues. CDR3 in amino acids: CASSFWGTYEQYF. CDR3 bases: TGTGCCAGCAGTTTTTGGGGGACCTACGAGCAGTACTTC.

The genes are TRBV15 and TRBJ2-1; D remains ambiguous. The CDR3 sequence is 14 residues long. The germline gives CDR1 LNHNV, CDR2 YYDKDF (reference sequence). V lost 5 bases, J lost 4 bases, and 12 bases lay in between. CDR3: CATSLTWGYNEQFF. The CDR3 DNA is TGTGCCACCAGCCTCACCTGGGGTTACAATGAGCAGTTCTTC.

This clonotype is a singleton in its sample. The rearrangement joins TRBV5-4 to TRBJ1-1, with D maybe TRBD1 (6 bases). Germline values: CDR1 SGHNT, CDR2 YYREEE (reference sequence). With 4 bases removed from V and 5 bases from J, the gap between germline ends came to 21 bases. This CDR3 is 16 amino acids long. The CDR3 sequence: CASSRYNIQGATEAFF. CDR3 bases: TGTGCCAGCAGCCGATATAACATACAGGGAGCGACTGAAGCTTTCTTT.

V is TRBV30 and J is TRBJ2-7; D is ambiguous. Germline lookup yields CDR1 GTSNPN and CDR2 SVGIG (reference sequence). The CDR3 spans 12 residues. V shed 1 base and J shed 2 bases, with 6 bases lying between them. The CDR3 coding sequence is TGTGCCTGGAGTGCGACGGCCTACGAGCAGTACTTC. Encoded protein: CAWSATAYEQYF.

V is TRBV25-1 and J is TRBJ2-3; TRBD2 might be the D (5 bases). The CDR3 extends over 13 amino acids. Trimming removed 9 bases from V and 6 bases from J, with 16 bases in between. Germline V lookup: CDR1 MGHDK, CDR2 SYGVNS. CDR3 nucleotide sequence: TGTGCCAGAGAGGAGGCCTCCACCGATACGCAGTATTTT. It encodes CAREEASTDTQYF.

The V call is TRBV20-1, the J call TRBJ1-5; D may be TRBD1 (6 bases). The CDR3 is 16 residues long. V shed 3 bases and J shed 9 bases, with 24 bases lying between them. Per germline, CDR1 DFQATT and CDR2 SNEGSKA (reference sequence). The CDR3 region is CSASWAGGQTDRPQHF. For the CDR3, the DNA is TGCAGTGCTAGTTGGGCTGGAGGACAGACGGATCGGCCCCAGCATTTT.

CDR3 coding DNA: TGTGCCAGCAGTGAGGACAGGACGTCCTATGGCTACACCTTC. Its protein product is CASSEDRTSYGYTF. This rearrangement joins TRBV2 to TRBJ1-2; TRBD1 aligns across 7 bases. The CDR3 runs to 14 residues. The ends lost 3 bases at V and 4 bases at J; junction bases unmatched: 5. Germline CDR1 reads SNHLY; CDR2 reads FYNNEI.

The CDR3: CASSKGGNTEAFF. The CDR3 DNA is TGTGCCAGCAGCAAAGGGGGAAACACTGAAGCTTTCTTT. This rearrangement joins TRBV21-1 to TRBJ1-1. TRBV21-1 has pseudogene status. This CDR3 is 13 amino acids long.

This chain joins TRBV21-1 and TRBJ2-3; the table calls TRBD1, which could not be checked here. TRBV21-1 represents a pseudogene. This CDR3 is built from 13 residues. As DNA, the CDR3 is TGTGCCAGCCCCGGGGGGGTATTAGATACGCAGTATTTT. This gives the protein CASPGGVLDTQYF.

Judged by abundance, this clonotype is large. J is TRBJ1-1 and V is TRBV6-1; D not resolved. Germline V gives CDR1 MNHNS, CDR2 SASEGT. Trimming pared 10 bases from V and 6 bases from J, leaving 18 bases between. There are 13 residues in the CDR3. CDR3 loop: CATIRDTGAEAFF. Written as DNA, the CDR3 is TGTGCCACCATCCGAGACACGGGCGCTGAAGCTTTCTTT.